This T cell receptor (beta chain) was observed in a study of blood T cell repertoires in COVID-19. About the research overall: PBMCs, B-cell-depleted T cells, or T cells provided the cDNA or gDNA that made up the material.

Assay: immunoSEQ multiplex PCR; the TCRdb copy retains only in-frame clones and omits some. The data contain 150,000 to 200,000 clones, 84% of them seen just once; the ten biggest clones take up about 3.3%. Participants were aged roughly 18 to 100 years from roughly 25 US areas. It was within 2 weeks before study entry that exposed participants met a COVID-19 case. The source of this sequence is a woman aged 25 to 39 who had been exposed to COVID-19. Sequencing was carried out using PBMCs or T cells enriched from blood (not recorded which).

The CDR3 spells CASSSRQGANTGELFF. CDR3 DNA sequence: TGTGCCAGCAGTAGCAGACAGGGGGCGAACACCGGGGAGCTGTTTTTT. The chain is built from TRBV3-1 (or the pseudogene TRBV3-2) and TRBJ2-2, with TRBD1 matching 9 bases. This CDR3 contains 16 residues. V dropped 6 bases and J dropped 0; count of bases not matched to a gene: 5. The germline V gene encodes CDR1 LGHDT and CDR2 YNNKEL (reference sequence).